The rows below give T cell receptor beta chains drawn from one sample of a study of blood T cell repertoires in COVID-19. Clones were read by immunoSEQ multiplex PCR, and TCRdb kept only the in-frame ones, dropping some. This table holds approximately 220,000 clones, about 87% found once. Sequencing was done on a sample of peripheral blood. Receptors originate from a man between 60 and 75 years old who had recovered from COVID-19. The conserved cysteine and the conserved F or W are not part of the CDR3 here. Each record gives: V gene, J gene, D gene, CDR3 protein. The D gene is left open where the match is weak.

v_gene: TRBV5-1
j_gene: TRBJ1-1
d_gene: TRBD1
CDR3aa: ASSPGTGGGEAF

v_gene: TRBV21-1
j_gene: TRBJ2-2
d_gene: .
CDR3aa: ASSAKGTKTTGELF

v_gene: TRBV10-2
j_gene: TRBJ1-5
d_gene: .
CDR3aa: ASSESAVDQPQH

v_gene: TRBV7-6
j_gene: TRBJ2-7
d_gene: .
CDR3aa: ASSARGQSYEQY

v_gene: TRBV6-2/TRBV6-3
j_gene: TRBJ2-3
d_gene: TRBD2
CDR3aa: ASSGLAGAGTDTQY

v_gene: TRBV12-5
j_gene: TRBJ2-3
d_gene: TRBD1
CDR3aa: ASGLWAGGIADTQY

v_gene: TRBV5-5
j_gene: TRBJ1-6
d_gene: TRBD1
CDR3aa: ASSLGTARNSPLH

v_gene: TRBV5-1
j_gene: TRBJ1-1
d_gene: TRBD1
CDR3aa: ASSFEGQGMNTEAF

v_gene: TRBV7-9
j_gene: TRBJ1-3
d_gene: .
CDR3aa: AGSVLAGNTIY

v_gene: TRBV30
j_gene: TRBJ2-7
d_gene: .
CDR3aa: AGGRSNTYEQY

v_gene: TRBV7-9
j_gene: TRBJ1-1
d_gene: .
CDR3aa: ASSPYESEAF

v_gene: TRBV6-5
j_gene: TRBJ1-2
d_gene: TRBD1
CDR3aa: ASQPSGTANYGYT

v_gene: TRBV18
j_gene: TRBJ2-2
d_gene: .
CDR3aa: ASSLYRADTGELF

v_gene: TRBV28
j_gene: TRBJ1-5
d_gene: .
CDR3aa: ASSFRQARLAGSNQPQH

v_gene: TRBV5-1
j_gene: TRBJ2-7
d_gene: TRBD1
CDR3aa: ASSPGLTGNYEQY

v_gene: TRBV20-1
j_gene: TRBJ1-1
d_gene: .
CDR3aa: SASLLTGREAF

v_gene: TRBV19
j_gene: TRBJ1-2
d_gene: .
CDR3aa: ASRTGATNYGYT

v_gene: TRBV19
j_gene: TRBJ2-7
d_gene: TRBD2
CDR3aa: ASSPSGMNEQY

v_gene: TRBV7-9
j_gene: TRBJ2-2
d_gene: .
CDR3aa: ASSLALVESGELF

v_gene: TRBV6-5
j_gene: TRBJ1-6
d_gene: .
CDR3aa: ASRRVINSPLH

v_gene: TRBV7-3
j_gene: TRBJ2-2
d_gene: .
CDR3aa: ASSLGRPNTGELF

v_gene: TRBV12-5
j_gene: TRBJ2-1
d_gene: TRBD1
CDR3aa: ASGTQGYNEQF